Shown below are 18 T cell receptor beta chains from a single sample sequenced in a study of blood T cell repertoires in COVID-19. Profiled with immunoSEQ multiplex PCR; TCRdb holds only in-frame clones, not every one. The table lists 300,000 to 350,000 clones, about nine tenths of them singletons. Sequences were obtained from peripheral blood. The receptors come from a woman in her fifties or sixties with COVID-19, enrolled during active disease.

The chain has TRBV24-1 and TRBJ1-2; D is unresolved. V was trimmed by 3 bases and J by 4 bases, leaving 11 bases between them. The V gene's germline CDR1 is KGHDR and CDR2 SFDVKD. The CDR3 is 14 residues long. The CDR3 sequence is CATSDPDGSYGYTF. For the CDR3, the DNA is TGTGCCACCAGTGATCCGGACGGGAGCTATGGCTACACCTTC.

CDR3 sequence: CASSQGRDRGIDEQYF. CDR3 in DNA: TGCGCCAGCTCCCAAGGCCGGGACAGGGGTATCGACGAGCAGTACTTC. The J gene is TRBJ2-7, the V gene TRBV5-1, with TRBD1 identical over 10 bases. This CDR3 is 16 amino acids long. Trimming at V came to 7 bases and at J to 5 bases, leaving 15 bases not matched to a gene. Looked up from germline, CDR1 is SGHRS and CDR2 is YFSETQ.

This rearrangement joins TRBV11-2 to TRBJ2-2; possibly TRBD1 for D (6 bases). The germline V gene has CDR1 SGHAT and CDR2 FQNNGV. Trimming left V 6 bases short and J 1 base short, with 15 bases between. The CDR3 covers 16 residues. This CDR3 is CASSTTGTKNTGELFF. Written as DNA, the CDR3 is TGTGCCAGCAGTACAACCGGGACAAAGAACACCGGGGAGCTGTTTTTT.

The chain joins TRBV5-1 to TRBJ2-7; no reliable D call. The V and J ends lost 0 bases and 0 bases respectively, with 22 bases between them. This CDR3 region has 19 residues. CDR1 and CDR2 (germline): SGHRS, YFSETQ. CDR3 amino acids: CASSLAGRQAVRGSYEQYF. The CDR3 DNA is TGCGCCAGCAGCTTGGCCGGTAGGCAGGCAGTTCGTGGCTCCTACGAGCAGTACTTC. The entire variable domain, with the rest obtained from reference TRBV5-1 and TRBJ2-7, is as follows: KAGVTQTPRYLIKTRGQQVTLSCSPISGHRSVSWYQQTPGQGLQFLFEYFSETQRNKGNFPGRFSGRQFSNSRSEMNVSTLELGDSALYLCASSLAGRQAVRGSYEQYFGPGTRLTVT.

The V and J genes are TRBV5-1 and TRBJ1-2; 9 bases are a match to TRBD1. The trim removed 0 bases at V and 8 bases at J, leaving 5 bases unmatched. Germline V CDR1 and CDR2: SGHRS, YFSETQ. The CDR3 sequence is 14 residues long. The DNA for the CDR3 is TGCGCCAGCAGCTTGGCGGGACAGGGTCGGGGCTACACCTTC. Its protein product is CASSLAGQGRGYTF.

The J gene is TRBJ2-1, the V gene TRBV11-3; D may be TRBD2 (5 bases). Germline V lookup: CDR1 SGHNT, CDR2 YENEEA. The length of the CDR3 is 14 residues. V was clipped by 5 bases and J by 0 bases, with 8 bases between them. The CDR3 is CASSATSSYNEQFF. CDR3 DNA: TGTGCCAGCAGCGCCACTAGCTCCTACAATGAGCAGTTCTTC.

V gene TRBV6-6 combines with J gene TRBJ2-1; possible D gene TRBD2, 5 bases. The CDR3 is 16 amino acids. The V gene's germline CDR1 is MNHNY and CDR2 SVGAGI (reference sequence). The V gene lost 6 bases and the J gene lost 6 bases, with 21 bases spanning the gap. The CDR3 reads CASSPKGGGLGNEQFF. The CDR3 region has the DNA TGTGCCAGCAGCCCCAAGGGTGGAGGTCTCGGCAATGAGCAGTTCTTC.

For the CDR3, the DNA is TGTGCCAGCAGCCTTCCCGGGACAGGGATGGGAGAGACCCAGTACTTC. It is translated as CASSLPGTGMGETQYF. V gene TRBV5-4 combines with J gene TRBJ2-5, with TRBD1 matching over 9 bases. The germline CDR1 and CDR2 sequences are SGHNT and YYREEE (reference sequence). V trimming: 4 bases; J trimming: 4 bases; junction bases outside the gene matches: 11. The CDR3 loop spans 16 amino acids. The entire variable domain, with the rest obtained from reference TRBV5-4 and TRBJ2-5, is as follows: ETGVTQSPTHLIKTRGQQVTLRCSSQSGHNTVSWYQQALGQGPQFIFQYYREEENGRGNFPPRFSGLQFPNYSSELNVNALELDDSALYLCASSLPGTGMGETQYFGPGTRLLVL.

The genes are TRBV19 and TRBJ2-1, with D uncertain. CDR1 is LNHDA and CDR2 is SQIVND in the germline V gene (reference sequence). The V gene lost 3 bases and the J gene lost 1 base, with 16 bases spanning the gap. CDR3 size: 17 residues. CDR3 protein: CASSMALGSGSYNEQFF. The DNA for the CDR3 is TGTGCCAGTAGTATGGCCTTAGGATCAGGTTCCTACAATGAGCAGTTCTTC.

For the CDR3, the DNA is TGTGCCAGCAGCCAAGAACTAGCGGGAAACCAAGAGACCCAGTACTTC. This translates into CASSQELAGNQETQYF. V gene TRBV3-1 (or the pseudogene TRBV3-2) combines with J gene TRBJ2-5; TRBD2 matches at 10 bases. V shed 0 bases, J shed 0 bases, and the junction held 1 base outside the gene matches. This CDR3 region has 16 residues. CDR1 and CDR2 (germline): LGHDT, YNNKEL (reference sequence).

The CDR3 nucleotides are TGTGCCAGCAGCCCGGGACAGGGGAATTCACCCCTCCACTTT. Translated, it gives CASSPGQGNSPLHF. The rearrangement joins TRBV7-9 to TRBJ1-6, with 10 nucleotides matching TRBD1. The CDR3 covers 14 residues. V was pared by 5 bases and J by 7 bases, with 2 bases of the junction left unmatched. Germline V gene sequence: CDR1 SEHNR, CDR2 FQNEAQ (reference sequence).

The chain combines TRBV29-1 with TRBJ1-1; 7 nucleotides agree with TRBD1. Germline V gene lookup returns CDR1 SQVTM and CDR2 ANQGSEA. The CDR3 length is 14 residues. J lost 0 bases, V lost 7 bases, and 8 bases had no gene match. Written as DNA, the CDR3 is TGCAGCGCACGACAGGGAGTCATGAACACTGAAGCTTTCTTT. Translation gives CSARQGVMNTEAFF.

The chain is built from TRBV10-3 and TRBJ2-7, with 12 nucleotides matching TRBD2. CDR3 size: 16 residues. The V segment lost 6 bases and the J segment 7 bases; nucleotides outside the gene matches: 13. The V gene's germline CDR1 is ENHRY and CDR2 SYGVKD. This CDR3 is CAISQTSGSASGEQYF. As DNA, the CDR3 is TGTGCCATCAGCCAGACTAGCGGGAGTGCCTCGGGTGAGCAGTACTTC.

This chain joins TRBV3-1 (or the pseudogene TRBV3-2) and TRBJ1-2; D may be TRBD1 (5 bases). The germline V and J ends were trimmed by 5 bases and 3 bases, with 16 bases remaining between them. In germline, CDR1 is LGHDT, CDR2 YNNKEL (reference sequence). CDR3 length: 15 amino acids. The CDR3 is CASSGQGLPHYGYTF. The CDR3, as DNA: TGTGCCAGCAGCGGCCAGGGTCTCCCTCACTATGGCTACACCTTC.

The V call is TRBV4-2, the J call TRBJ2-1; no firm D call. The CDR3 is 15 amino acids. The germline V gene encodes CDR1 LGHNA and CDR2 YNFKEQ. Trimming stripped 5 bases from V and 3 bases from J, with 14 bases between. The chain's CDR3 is CASSTRVSGYNEQFF. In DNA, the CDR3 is TGTGCCAGCAGCACCCGGGTGTCGGGCTACAATGAGCAGTTCTTC.

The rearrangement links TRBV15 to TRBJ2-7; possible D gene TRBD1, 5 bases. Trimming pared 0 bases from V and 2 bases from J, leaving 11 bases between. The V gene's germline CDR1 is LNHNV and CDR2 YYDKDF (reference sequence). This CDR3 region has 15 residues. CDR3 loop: CATSREETVPYEQYF. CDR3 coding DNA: TGTGCCACCAGCAGAGAGGAGACAGTCCCCTACGAGCAGTACTTC.

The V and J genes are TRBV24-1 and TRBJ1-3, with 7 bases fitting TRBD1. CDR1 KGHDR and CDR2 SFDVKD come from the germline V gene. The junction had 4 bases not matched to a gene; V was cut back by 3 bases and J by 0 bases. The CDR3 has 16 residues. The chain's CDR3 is CATSDPTGDSGNTIYF. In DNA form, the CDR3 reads TGTGCCACCAGTGATCCAACAGGGGACTCTGGAAACACCATATATTTT.

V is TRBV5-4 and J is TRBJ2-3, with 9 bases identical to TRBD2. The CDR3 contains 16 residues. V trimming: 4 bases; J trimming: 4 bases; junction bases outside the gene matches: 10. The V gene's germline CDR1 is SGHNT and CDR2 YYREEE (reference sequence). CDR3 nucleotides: TGTGCCAGCAGCCCCGGGGCTAGCGGGACCCCAGATACGCAGTATTTT. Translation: CASSPGASGTPDTQYF. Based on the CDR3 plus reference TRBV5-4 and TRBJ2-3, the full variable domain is ETGVTQSPTHLIKTRGQQVTLRCSSQSGHNTVSWYQQALGQGPQFIFQYYREEENGRGNFPPRFSGLQFPNYSSELNVNALELDDSALYLCASSPGASGTPDTQYFGPGTRLTVL.